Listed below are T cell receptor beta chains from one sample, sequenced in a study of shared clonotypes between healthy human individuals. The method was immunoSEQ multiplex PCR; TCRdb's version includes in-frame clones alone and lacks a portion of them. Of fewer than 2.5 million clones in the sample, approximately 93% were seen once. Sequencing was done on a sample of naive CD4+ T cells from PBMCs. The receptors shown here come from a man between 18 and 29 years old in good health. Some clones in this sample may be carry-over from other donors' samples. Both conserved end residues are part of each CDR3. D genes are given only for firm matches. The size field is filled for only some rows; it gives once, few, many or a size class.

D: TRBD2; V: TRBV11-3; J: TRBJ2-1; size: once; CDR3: CASSLASGRYNEQFF; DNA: TGTGCCAGCAGCTTAGCTAGCGGGAGGTACAATGAGCAGTTCTTC
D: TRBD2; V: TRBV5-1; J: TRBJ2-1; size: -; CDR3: CASSLEGTSGYNEQFF; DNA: TGCGCCAGCAGCTTGGAAGGGACTAGCGGCTACAATGAGCAGTTCTTC
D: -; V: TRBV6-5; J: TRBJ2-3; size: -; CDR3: CASRQGYHSTDTQYF; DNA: TGTGCCAGCAGGCAGGGGTACCATAGCACAGATACGCAGTATTTT
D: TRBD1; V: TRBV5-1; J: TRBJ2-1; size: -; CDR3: CASNRRGLGQDEQFF; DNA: TGCGCCAGCAACCGCAGGGGGCTTGGACAGGATGAGCAGTTCTTC
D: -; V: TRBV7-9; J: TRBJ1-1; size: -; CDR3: CASDGGWVTLNTEAFF; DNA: TGTGCCAGCGACGGGGGGTGGGTCACCCTGAACACTGAAGCTTTCTTT
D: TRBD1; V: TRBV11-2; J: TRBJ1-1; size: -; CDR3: CASSDRAAMNTEAFF; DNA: TGTGCCAGCAGCGACAGGGCCGCTATGAACACTGAAGCTTTCTTT
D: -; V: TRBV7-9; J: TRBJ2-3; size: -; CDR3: CASRRRTDTQYF; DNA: TGTGCCAGCAGGCGGCGCACAGATACGCAGTATTTT
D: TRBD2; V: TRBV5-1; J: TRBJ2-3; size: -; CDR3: CASSGGDLTDTQYF; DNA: TGCGCCAGCAGCGGGGGGGACCTCACAGATACGCAGTATTTT
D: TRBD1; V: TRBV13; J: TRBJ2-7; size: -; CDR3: CASNPGTGNYEQYF; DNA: TGTGCCAGCAATCCCGGGACAGGGAACTACGAGCAGTACTTC
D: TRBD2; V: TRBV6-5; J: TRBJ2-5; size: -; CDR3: CASSYSSGSDQETQYF; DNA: TGTGCCAGCAGTTACTCGAGCGGGAGCGACCAAGAGACCCAGTACTTC
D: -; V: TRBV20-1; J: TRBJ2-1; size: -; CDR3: CSARPEGWFF; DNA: TGCAGTGCTAGACCAGAGGGGTGGTTCTTC
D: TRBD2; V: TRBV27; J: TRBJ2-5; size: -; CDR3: CASSLWSPASGQPYQETQYF; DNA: TGTGCCAGCAGTTTATGGTCCCCCGCTAGCGGGCAACCGTACCAAGAGACCCAGTACTTC
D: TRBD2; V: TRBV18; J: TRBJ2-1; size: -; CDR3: CASSPRLAGAGEQFF; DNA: TGTGCCAGCTCACCTAGACTAGCGGGAGCTGGAGAGCAGTTCTTC
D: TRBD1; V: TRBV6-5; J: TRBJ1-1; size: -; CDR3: CASSPRDRPNTEAFF; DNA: TGTGCCAGCAGTCCCCGGGACAGGCCGAACACTGAAGCTTTCTTT
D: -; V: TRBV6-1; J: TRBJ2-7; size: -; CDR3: CASSRQGRGYEQYF; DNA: TGTGCCAGCAGTCGACAGGGGAGGGGCTACGAGCAGTACTTC
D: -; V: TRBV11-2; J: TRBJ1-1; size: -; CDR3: CASSLRALGTEAFF; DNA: TGTGCCAGCAGCTTGCGGGCCTTGGGCACTGAAGCTTTCTTT
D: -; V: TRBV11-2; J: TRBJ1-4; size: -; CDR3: CASSLEGGANEKLFF; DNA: TGTGCCAGCAGCTTAGAAGGGGGGGCTAATGAAAAACTGTTTTTT
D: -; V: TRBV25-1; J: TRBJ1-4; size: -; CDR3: CASSDSGPNEKLFF; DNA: TGTGCCAGCAGTGATTCCGGGCCAAACGAAAAACTGTTTTTT
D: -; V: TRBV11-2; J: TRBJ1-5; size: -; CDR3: CASSLVPGARSNQPQHF; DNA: TGTGCCAGCAGCTTAGTACCGGGGGCGCGGAGCAATCAGCCCCAGCATTTT
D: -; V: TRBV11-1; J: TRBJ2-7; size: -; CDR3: CASSRESTSSYEQYF; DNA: TGTGCCAGCAGCCGCGAGTCGACAAGCTCCTACGAGCAGTACTTC
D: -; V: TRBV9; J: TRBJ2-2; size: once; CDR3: CASSLRRTGELFF; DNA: TGTGCCAGCAGCCTCAGGCGGACCGGGGAGCTGTTTTTT
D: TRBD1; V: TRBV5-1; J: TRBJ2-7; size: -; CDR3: CASSSRDRGLYEQYF; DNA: TGCGCCAGCAGCTCACGGGACAGGGGGCTTTACGAGCAGTACTTC
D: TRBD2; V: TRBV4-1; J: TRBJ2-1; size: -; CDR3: CASSQDGSGGPLNEQFF; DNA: TGCGCCAGCAGCCAAGACGGTTCGGGAGGGCCCCTCAATGAGCAGTTCTTC
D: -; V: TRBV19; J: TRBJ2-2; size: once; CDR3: CASSLRGLTGELFF; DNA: TGTGCCAGTAGCCTCCGGGGCCTCACCGGGGAGCTGTTTTTT
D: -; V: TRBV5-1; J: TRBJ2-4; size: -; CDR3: CASSLGIMGNIQYF; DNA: TGCGCCAGCAGCTTGGGTATAATGGGAAACATTCAGTACTTC
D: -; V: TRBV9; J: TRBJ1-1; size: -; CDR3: CASSATAGTEAFF; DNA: TGTGCCAGCAGCGCTACAGCGGGCACTGAAGCTTTCTTT
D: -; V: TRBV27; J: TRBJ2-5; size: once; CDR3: CASSLGFGRKETQYF; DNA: TGTGCCAGCAGTTTAGGGTTCGGGAGAAAAGAGACCCAGTACTTC
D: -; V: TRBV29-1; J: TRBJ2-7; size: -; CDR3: CSVVGGAYEQYF; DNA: TGCAGCGTTGTAGGGGGAGCCTACGAGCAGTACTTC
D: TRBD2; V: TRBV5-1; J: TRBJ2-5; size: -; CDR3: CASSLGLVSGGQETQYF; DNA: TGCGCCAGCAGCTTGGGGTTGGTTTCGGGGGGCCAAGAGACCCAGTACTTC
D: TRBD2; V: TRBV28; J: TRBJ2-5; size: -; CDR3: CASSVRIGGGERETQYF; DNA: TGTGCCAGCAGTGTAAGGATCGGGGGGGGCGAACGGGAGACCCAGTACTTC
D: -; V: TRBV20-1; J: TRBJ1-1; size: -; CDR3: CSATQGTEAFF; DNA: TGCAGTGCTACACAGGGTACTGAAGCTTTCTTT
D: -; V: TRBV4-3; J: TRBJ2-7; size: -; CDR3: CASSQLDGYEQYF; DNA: TGCGCCAGCAGCCAGTTGGACGGCTACGAGCAGTACTTC
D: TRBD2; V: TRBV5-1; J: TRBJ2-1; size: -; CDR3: CASSLLPSGSYNEQFF; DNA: TGCGCCAGCAGCTTGCTTCCTAGCGGGTCTTACAATGAGCAGTTCTTC
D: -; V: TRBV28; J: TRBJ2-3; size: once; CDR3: CASSTRSRGVTQYF; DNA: TGTGCCAGCAGTACCCGGTCCAGGGGAGTTACGCAGTATTTT
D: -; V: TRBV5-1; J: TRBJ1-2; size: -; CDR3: CASSFREGGYTF; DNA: TGCGCCAGCAGCTTCCGGGAGGGTGGCTACACCTTC
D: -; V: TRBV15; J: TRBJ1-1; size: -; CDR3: CATSRALLGQGSTEAFF; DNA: TGTGCCACCAGCAGAGCCCTTTTGGGTCAGGGAAGTACTGAAGCTTTCTTT
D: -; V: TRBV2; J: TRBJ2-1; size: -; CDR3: CASSPSNNEQFF; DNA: TGTGCCAGCAGCCCTAGTAACAATGAGCAGTTCTTC